This T cell receptor (beta chain) was documented in a study of T cell clonotyping in hematopoietic cell transplantation. General observations from the study: CD4 and CD8 repertoire contributions could not be separated without sorting. Pathologically expanded recipient clonotypes increased progressively from day 30 to day 180 as diversity fell.

This CDR3 is built from 13 residues. V lost 9 bases, J lost 3 bases, and 15 bases lay in between. Germline V gives CDR1 MDHEN, CDR2 SYDVKM. About this clone itself: Antigen specificity is unknown.

Only in-frame clones appear in the TCRdb table, and some are missing; sequencing was by immunoSEQ multiplex PCR. The sample lists around 17,000 clones, around 71% occurring once. The clonotype comes from a woman between 55 and 75 years old in good health. Some clones in this sample may be carry-over from other donors' samples. The chain employs TRBV28 and TRBJ2-7; D is unresolved. The material sequenced was peripheral blood mononuclear cells. The CDR3 is CASSITPHYEQYF. The CDR3 region has the DNA TGTGCCAGTTCGATAACCCCCCACTACGAGCAGTACTTC.